This T cell receptor beta chain was captured by sequencing in a study of blood T cells in healthy people across ages. Study outcomes and limitations: A roughly linear age-dependent decrease characterized TCR beta diversity per million T cells. Leaving the PBMCs unsorted stopped any conclusive comparison of naive versus antigen-experienced cells.

CDR1 is SGHVS, CDR2 FNYEAQ, per germline. The CDR3 covers 16 residues. Trimming cost V 5 bases and J 1 base; bases outside gene matches: 10. Combining a sample-barcoded 5' primer with a J-beta primer mix, a second PCR ran for roughly 6 to 12 cycles. TCRdb analysed the 5' RACE reads with MiXCR anew, one entry per CDR3 protein. Of about 930,000 distinct CDR3 sequences listed, 25% to 35% were seen once; the top ten hold 10%. About this clonotype: The target antigen is unknown.

The sample was also linked to a second study, of T cells of mothers and their children. That source notes: Comparable shaping of TCR recombination output by thymic selection was observed in related and unrelated pairs.

The sample taken for sequencing was blood. This chain joins TRBV7-6 and TRBJ2-7; TRBD1 matches at 8 bases. The TCR was taken from a woman in her 40s in good health. The DNA for the CDR3 is TGTGCCAGCAGCCCCGGGGGACAGGTCCTATCCTACGAGCAGTACTTC. Its protein is CASSPGGQVLSYEQYF. Filled out from reference TRBV7-6 and TRBJ2-7, the complete variable domain reads GAGVSQSPRYKVTKRGQDVALRCDPISGHVSLYWYRQALGQGPEFLTYFNYEAQQDKSGLPNDRFSAERPEGSISTLTIQRTEQRDSAMYRCASSPGGQVLSYEQYFGPGTRLTVT.